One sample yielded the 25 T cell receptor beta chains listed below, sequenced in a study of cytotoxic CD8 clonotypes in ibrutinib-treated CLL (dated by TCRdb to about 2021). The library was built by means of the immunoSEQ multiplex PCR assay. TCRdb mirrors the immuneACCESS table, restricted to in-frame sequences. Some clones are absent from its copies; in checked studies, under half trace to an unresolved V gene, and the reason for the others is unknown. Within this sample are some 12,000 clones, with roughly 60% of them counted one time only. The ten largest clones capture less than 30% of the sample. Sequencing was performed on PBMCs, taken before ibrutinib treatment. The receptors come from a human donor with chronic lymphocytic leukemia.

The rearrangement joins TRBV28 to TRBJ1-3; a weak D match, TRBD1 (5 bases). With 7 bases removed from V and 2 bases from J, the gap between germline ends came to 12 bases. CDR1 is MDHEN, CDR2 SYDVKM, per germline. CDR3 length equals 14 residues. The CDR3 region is CASNIGGAGNTIYF. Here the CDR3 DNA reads TGTGCCAGCAACATCGGGGGGGCTGGAAACACCATATATTTT.

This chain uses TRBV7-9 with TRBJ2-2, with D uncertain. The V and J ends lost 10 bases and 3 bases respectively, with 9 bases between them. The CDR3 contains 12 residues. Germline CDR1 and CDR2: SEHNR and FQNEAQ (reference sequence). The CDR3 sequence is CATRDYTGELFF. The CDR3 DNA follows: TGTGCCACCAGAGACTACACCGGGGAGCTGTTTTTT. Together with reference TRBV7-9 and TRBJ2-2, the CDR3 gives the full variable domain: DTGVSQNPRHKITKRGQNVTFRCDPISEHNRLYWYRQTLGQGPEFLTYFQNEAQLEKSRLLSDRFSAERPKGSFSTLEIQRTEQGDSAMYLCATRDYTGELFFGEGSRLTVL.

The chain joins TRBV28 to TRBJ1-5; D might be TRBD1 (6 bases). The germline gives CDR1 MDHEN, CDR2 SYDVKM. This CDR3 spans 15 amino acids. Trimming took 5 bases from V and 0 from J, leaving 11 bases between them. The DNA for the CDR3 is TGTGCCAGCAGTCCCCCAGGGGATAGCAATCAGCCCCAGCATTTT. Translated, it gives CASSPPGDSNQPQHF.

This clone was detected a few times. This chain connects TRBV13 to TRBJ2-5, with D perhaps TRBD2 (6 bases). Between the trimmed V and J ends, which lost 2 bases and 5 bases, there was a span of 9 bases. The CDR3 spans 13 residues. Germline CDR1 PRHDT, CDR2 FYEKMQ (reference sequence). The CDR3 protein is CASSLRGEETQYF. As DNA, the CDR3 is TGTGCCAGCAGCTTACGCGGGGAGGAGACCCAGTACTTC.

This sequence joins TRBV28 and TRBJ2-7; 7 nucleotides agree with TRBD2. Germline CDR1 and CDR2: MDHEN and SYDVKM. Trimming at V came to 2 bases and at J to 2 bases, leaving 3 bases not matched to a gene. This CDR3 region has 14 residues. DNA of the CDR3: TGTGCCAGCAGTTTAAGTGGGGGGGCCTACGAGCAGTACTTC. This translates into CASSLSGGAYEQYF.

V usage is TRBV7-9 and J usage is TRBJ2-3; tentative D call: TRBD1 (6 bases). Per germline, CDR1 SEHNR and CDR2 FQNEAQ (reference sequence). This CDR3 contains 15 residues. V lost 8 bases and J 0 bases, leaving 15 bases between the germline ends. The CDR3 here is CASSEDRTSTDTQYF. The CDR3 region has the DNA TGTGCCAGCTCGGAGGACAGAACTAGCACAGATACGCAGTATTTT.

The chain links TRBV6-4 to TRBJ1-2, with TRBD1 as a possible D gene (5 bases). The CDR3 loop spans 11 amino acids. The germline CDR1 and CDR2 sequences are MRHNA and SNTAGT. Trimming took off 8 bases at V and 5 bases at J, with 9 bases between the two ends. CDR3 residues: CASQGLYGYTF. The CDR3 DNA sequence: TGTGCCAGCCAGGGATTATATGGCTACACCTTC.

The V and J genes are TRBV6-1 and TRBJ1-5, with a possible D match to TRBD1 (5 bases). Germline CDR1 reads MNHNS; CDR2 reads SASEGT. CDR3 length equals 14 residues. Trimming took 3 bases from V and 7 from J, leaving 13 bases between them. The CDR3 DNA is TGTGCCAGCAGTGAGGGGACTTCTCAACAGCCCCAGCATTTT. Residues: CASSEGTSQQPQHF.

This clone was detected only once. In DNA, the CDR3 is TGTGCCAGCAGCCCGGACAGGGTTACCGGGGAGCTGTTTTTT. Protein product: CASSPDRVTGELFF. This chain joins TRBV7-9 and TRBJ2-2; 8 bases agree with TRBD1. Trimming took 5 bases from V and 5 from J; bases not matched to a gene: 4. The germline CDR1 and CDR2 sequences are SEHNR and FQNEAQ (reference sequence). There are 14 residues in the CDR3.

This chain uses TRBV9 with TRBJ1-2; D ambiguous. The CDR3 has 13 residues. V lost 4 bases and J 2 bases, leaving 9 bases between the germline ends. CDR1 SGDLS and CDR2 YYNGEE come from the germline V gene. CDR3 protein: CASSPDENYGYTF. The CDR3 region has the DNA TGTGCCAGCAGCCCGGACGAGAACTATGGCTACACCTTC.

The DNA of the CDR3 is TGTGCCTGGAGTACGCACCAAGCCGGGGAGCTGTTTTTT. Translation gives CAWSTHQAGELFF. The chain has TRBV30 and TRBJ2-2; D is unresolved. Trimming shortened V by 2 bases and J by 6 bases, and 10 bases separated the two germline ends. The CDR3 runs 13 residues. From germline, CDR1 is GTSNPN and CDR2 SVGIG (reference sequence). Based on the CDR3 plus reference TRBV30 and TRBJ2-2, the full variable domain is SQTIHQWPATLVQPVGSPLSLECTVEGTSNPNLYWYRQAAGRGLQLLFYSVGIGQISSEVPQNLSASRPQDRQFILSSKKLLLSDSGFYLCAWSTHQAGELFFGEGSRLTVL.

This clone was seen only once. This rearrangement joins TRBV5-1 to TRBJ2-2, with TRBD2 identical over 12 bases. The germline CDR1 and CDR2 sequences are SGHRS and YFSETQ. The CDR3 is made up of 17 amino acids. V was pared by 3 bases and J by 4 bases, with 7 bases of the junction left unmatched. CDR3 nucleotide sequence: TGCGCCAGCAGCTCACTTACTAGCGGGGGGAGCACCGGGGAGCTGTTTTTT. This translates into CASSSLTSGGSTGELFF.

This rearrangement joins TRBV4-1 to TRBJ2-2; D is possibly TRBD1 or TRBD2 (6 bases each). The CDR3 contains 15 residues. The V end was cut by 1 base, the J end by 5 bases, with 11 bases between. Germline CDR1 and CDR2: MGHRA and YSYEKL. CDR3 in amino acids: CASSQGGGPTGELFF. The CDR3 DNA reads TGCGCCAGCAGCCAAGGAGGGGGGCCAACCGGGGAGCTGTTTTTT.

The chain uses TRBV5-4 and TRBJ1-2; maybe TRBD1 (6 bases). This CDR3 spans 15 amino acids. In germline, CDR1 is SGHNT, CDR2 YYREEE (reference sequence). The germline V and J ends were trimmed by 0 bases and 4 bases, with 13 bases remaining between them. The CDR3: CASSLVGGGSYGYTF. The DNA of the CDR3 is TGTGCCAGCAGCTTGGTAGGGGGAGGCAGCTATGGCTACACCTTC.

The CDR3 reads CASSRQGETNQAFF. In nucleotides, the CDR3 is TGCGCCAGCAGCCGACAGGGTGAGACCAACCAAGCTTTCTTT. The J gene is TRBJ1-1, the V gene TRBV5-1; 7 bases map to TRBD1. This CDR3 has 14 residues. With 4 bases clipped from V and 9 bases from J, the junction kept 12 bases outside the gene matches. CDR1 is SGHRS and CDR2 is YFSETQ in the germline V gene.

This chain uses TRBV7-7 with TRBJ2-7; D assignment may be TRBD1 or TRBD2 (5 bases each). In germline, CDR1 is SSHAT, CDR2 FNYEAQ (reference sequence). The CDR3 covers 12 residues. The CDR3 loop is CASGPSSYEQYF. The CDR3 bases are TGTGCATCGGGACCCAGCTCCTACGAGCAGTACTTC.

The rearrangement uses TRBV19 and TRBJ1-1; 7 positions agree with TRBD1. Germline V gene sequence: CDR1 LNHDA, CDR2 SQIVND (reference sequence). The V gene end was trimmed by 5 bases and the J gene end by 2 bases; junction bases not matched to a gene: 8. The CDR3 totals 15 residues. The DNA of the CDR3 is TGTGCCAGTAGTGCACCCGGGACAGCTAACACTGAAGCTTTCTTT. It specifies CASSAPGTANTEAFF.

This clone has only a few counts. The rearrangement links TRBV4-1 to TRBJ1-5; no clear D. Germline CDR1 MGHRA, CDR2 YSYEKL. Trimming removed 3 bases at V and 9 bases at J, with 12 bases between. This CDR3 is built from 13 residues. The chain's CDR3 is CASSHVQSPPQHF. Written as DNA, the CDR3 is TGCGCCAGCAGCCATGTCCAAAGTCCGCCCCAGCATTTT.

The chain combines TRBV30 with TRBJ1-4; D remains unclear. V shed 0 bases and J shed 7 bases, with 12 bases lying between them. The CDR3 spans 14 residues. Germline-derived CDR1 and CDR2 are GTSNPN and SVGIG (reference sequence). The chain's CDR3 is CAWSVRGSGEKLFF. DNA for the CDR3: TGTGCCTGGAGTGTACGCGGGTCGGGTGAAAAACTGTTTTTT.

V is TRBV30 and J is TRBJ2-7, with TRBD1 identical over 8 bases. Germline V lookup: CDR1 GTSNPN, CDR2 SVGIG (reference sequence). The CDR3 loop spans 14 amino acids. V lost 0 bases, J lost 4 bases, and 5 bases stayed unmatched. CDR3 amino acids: CAWSVQGGGYEQYF. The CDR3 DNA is TGTGCCTGGAGTGTACAGGGGGGAGGATACGAGCAGTACTTC.

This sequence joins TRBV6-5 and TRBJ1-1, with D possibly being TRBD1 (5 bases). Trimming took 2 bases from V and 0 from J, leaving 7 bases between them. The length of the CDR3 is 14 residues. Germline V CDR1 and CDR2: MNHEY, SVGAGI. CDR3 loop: CASSYGGVNTEAFF. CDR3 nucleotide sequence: TGTGCCAGCAGTTACGGGGGGGTGAACACTGAAGCTTTCTTT.

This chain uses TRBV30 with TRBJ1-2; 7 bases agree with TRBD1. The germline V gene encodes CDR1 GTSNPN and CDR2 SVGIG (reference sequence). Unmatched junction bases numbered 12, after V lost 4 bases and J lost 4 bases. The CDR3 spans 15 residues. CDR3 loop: CAWTPLRGRAYGYTF. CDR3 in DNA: TGTGCCTGGACCCCGTTGAGGGGGCGCGCCTATGGCTACACCTTC.

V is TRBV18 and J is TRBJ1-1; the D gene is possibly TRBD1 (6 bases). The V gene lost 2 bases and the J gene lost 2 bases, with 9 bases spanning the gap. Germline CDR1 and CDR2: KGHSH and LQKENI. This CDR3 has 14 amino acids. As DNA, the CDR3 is TGTGCCAGCTCACCATGGGGGCGAAACACTGAAGCTTTCTTT. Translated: CASSPWGRNTEAFF.

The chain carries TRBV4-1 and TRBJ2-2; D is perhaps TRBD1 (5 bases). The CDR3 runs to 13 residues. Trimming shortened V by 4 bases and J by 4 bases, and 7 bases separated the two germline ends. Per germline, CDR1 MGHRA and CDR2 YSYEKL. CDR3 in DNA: TGCGCCAGCAGCCGACAGTTCACCGGGGAGCTGTTTTTT. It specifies CASSRQFTGELFF.

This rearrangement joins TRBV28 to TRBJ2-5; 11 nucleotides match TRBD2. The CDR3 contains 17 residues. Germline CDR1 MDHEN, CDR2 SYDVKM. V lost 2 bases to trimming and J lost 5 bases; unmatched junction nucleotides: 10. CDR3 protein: CASSLLTLAGGSETQYF. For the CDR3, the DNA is TGTGCCAGCAGTTTACTGACCCTAGCGGGGGGTAGTGAGACCCAGTACTTC.